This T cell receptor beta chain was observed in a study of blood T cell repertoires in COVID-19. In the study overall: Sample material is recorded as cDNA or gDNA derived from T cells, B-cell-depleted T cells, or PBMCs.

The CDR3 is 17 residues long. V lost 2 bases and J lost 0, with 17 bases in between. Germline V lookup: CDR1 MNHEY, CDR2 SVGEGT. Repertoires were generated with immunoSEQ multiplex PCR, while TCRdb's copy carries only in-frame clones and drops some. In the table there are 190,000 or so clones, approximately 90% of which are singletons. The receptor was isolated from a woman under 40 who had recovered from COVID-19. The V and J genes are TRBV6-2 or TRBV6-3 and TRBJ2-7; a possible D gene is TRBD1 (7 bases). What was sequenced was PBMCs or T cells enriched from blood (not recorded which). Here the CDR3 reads CASSYRARQGLSYEQYF. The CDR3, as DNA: TGTGCCAGCAGTTACCGGGCACGACAGGGACTCTCCTACGAGCAGTACTTC.